This T cell receptor (beta chain) was identified in a study of blood T cells in healthy people across ages. Germline V gene data show CDR1 as DFQATT and CDR2 as SNEGSKA (reference sequence). This CDR3 spans 10 amino acids. The ends were cut back, 6 bases at V and 8 bases at J, with 8 bases in the middle. Combining a sample-barcoded 5' primer with a J-beta primer mix, a second PCR ran for about 7 to 11 cycles. Each CDR3 protein gets one entry after TCRdb re-called the 5' RACE reads with MiXCR. The sample records hundreds of thousands of distinct CDR3 sequences, approximately 30% being singletons. The chain has TRBV20-1 and TRBJ2-1; D is ambiguous. The source of this sequence is a woman of 80 years or more in good health. Sample: blood. The CDR3 protein is CSAVRDEQFF. The CDR3 DNA reads TGCAGTGCCGTCCGAGATGAGCAGTTCTTC.